One sample yielded the 15 T cell receptor beta chains listed below, sequenced in a study of cytomegalovirus exposure and HLA in healthy donors. PCR employed 60 Vbeta and 13 Jbeta primers. Profiled with immunoSEQ multiplex PCR; TCRdb holds only in-frame clones, not every one. Among about 150,000 clones listed, approximately 84% were seen once. Sequenced input: PBMCs. The receptor source for this set is a young man in good health and CMV-seronegative.

The chain joins TRBV7-9 to TRBJ2-7; 7 bases match TRBD2. V lost 7 bases, J lost 5 bases, and 17 bases stayed unmatched. The CDR3 is 16 residues long. In germline, CDR1 is SEHNR, CDR2 FQNEAQ (reference sequence). The CDR3 is CASTHYVGGPIDEQYF. The CDR3 DNA follows: TGTGCCAGCACACACTATGTGGGAGGGCCTATCGACGAGCAGTACTTC. The entire variable domain, with the rest obtained from reference TRBV7-9 and TRBJ2-7, is as follows: DTGVSQNPRHKITKRGQNVTFRCDPISEHNRLYWYRQTLGQGPEFLTYFQNEAQLEKSRLLSDRFSAERPKGSFSTLEIQRTEQGDSAMYLCASTHYVGGPIDEQYFGPGTRLTVT.

V is TRBV18 and J is TRBJ2-3; no firm D call. Looked up from germline, CDR1 is KGHSH and CDR2 is LQKENI. V was pared by 5 bases and J by 0 bases, with 6 bases between. The CDR3 is 13 amino acids. CDR3 DNA sequence: TGTGCCAGCTCAACCACTAGCACAGATACGCAGTATTTT. This sequence encodes CASSTTSTDTQYF.

The chain has TRBV18 and TRBJ2-3; 7 bases fit TRBD2. In germline, CDR1 is KGHSH, CDR2 LQKENI. The CDR3 has 16 amino acids. With V trimmed by 1 base and J by 5 bases, 9 bases remained unmatched. The CDR3 coding sequence is TGTGCCAGCTCACCACGTCTTCTAGCGGAGTTAGATACGCAGTATTTT. Protein: CASSPRLLAELDTQYF.

The chain uses TRBV7-9 and TRBJ1-2; TRBD1 matches at 7 bases. The germline gives CDR1 SEHNR, CDR2 FQNEAQ (reference sequence). Trimming at V came to 5 bases and at J to 5 bases, leaving 14 bases not matched to a gene. The CDR3 contains 16 residues. CDR3 DNA: TGTGCCAGCAGCGCTAGTCCGGGACAGAGCTTATATGGCTACACCTTC. Its protein is CASSASPGQSLYGYTF.

This sequence joins TRBV19 and TRBJ2-7, with 10 bases lining up with TRBD1. The V gene's germline CDR1 is LNHDA and CDR2 SQIVND (reference sequence). The ends lost 5 bases at V and 6 bases at J; junction bases unmatched: 13. The CDR3 is made up of 16 amino acids. The CDR3 DNA is TGTGCCAGTAGTGCCCGGGACAGGGGCCCCGCCGGCGAGCAGTACTTC. Its translation is CASSARDRGPAGEQYF.

The J gene is TRBJ1-1, the V gene TRBV5-1; D uncertain. The CDR3 runs to 13 residues. CDR1 and CDR2 from the germline V gene are SGHRS and YFSETQ. V was trimmed by 3 bases and J by 7 bases, leaving 13 bases between them. The CDR3 nucleotides read TGCGCCAGCAGCTCTCGCTGGCAGGATGAAGCTTTCTTT. Translated, it gives CASSSRWQDEAFF.

The chain has TRBV7-6 and TRBJ2-2, with 9 bases identical to TRBD1. V was pared by 5 bases and J by 5 bases, with 9 bases of the junction left unmatched. Germline loops: CDR1 SGHVS, CDR2 FNYEAQ. The CDR3 has 16 amino acids. The CDR3 reads CASSHIQGARTGELFF. The CDR3 DNA follows: TGTGCCAGCAGCCACATACAGGGGGCGCGGACCGGGGAGCTGTTTTTT. Using reference TRBV7-6 and TRBJ2-2 for the parts outside the CDR3, the full variable domain is GAGVSQSPRYKVTKRGQDVALRCDPISGHVSLYWYRQALGQGPEFLTYFNYEAQQDKSGLPNDRFSAERPEGSISTLTIQRTEQRDSAMYRCASSHIQGARTGELFFGEGSRLTVL.

This clone came up a few times. This chain joins TRBV6-5 and TRBJ1-3; TRBD1 agrees at 7 bases. J gave up 2 bases and V 0 bases, and 1 base lay outside the gene matches. Germline V gene lookup returns CDR1 MNHEY and CDR2 SVGAGI. The CDR3 runs to 15 residues. The CDR3: CASSYSQGAGNTIYF. The CDR3 DNA sequence: TGTGCCAGCAGTTACTCCCAGGGGGCTGGAAACACCATATATTTT.

V gene TRBV18 combines with J gene TRBJ2-7, with 7 bases aligning to TRBD1. Germline lookup yields CDR1 KGHSH and CDR2 LQKENI. With 3 bases clipped from V and 2 bases from J, the junction kept 7 bases outside the gene matches. CDR3 size: 15 residues. DNA of the CDR3: TGTGCCAGCTCACCCGAGACAGGGTTGCCCTACGAGCAGTACTTC. As protein: CASSPETGLPYEQYF.

V and J are TRBV6-1 and TRBJ1-1; 9 bases are shared with TRBD1. V was pared by 1 base and J by 3 bases, with 12 bases of the junction left unmatched. The CDR3 runs 18 residues. The V gene's germline CDR1 is MNHNS and CDR2 SASEGT. The CDR3 nucleotides read TGTGCCAGCAGTGAAGTCGCCAGGACAGGGGTAGGATACACTGAAGCTTTCTTT. Translating gives CASSEVARTGVGYTEAFF.

This clone was observed once. The chain links TRBV4-1 to TRBJ2-2; possibly TRBD2 for D (5 bases). The CDR3 extends over 13 amino acids. CDR1 is MGHRA, CDR2 YSYEKL, per germline. Trimming left V 8 bases short and J 6 bases short, with 13 bases between. The CDR3 here is CASGGLAAGELFF. The CDR3 DNA follows: TGCGCCAGCGGTGGACTGGCGGCCGGGGAGCTGTTTTTT.

The chain links TRBV28 to TRBJ1-5; possibly TRBD1 for D (5 bases). Per the germline V gene, CDR1 is MDHEN and CDR2 is SYDVKM. The CDR3 is 14 amino acids. Trimming took 2 bases from V and 2 from J, leaving 7 bases between them. The CDR3 nucleotides are TGTGCCAGCAGTTTACGGGGGGGCAATCAGCCCCAGCATTTT. Translated: CASSLRGGNQPQHF.

This clone was found once. The chain recombines TRBV18 with TRBJ1-1; D is possibly TRBD1 (6 bases). The germline V and J ends were trimmed by 4 bases and 7 bases, with 10 bases remaining between them. The CDR3 has 12 residues. Germline V gives CDR1 KGHSH, CDR2 LQKENI. CDR3 sequence (DNA): TGTGCCAGCTCACGTTTACAGGGTGAAGCTTTCTTT. As protein: CASSRLQGEAFF.

DNA of the CDR3: TGCGCCAGCGGAGACCGACAGGGAGAAGAGACCCAGTACTTC. It codes for CASGDRQGEETQYF. The chain combines TRBV4-1 with TRBJ2-5; 7 bases fit TRBD1. The CDR3 loop spans 14 amino acids. V trimming: 8 bases; J trimming: 3 bases; junction bases outside the gene matches: 9. The germline gives CDR1 MGHRA, CDR2 YSYEKL.

The J gene is TRBJ2-7, the V gene TRBV4-1; a weak D match, TRBD2 (6 bases). Trimming removed 2 bases at V and 3 bases at J, with 11 bases between. The CDR3 sequence is 14 residues long. CDR1 and CDR2 (germline): MGHRA, YSYEKL. Here the CDR3 reads CASSQITGDYEQYF. CDR3 nucleotide sequence: TGCGCCAGCAGCCAAATAACGGGGGACTACGAGCAGTACTTC.